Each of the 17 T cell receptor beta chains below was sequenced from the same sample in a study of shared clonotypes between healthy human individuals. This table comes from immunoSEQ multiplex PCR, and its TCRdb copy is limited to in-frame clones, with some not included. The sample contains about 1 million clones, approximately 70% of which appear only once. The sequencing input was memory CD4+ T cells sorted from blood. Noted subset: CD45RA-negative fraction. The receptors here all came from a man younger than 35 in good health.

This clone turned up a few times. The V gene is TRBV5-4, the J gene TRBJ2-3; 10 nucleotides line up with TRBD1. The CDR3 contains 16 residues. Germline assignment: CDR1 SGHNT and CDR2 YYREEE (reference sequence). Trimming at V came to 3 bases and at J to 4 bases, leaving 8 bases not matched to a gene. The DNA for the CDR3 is TGTGCCAGCAGCTGGACCGGGACAGGGGACCCAGATACGCAGTATTTT. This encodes CASSWTGTGDPDTQYF.

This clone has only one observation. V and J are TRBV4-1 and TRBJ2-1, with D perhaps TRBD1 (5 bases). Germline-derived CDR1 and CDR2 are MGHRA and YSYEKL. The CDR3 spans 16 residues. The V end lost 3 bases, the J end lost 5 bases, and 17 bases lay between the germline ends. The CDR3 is CASSQAILGRHNEQFF. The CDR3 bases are TGCGCCAGCAGCCAGGCCATATTGGGGCGTCACAATGAGCAGTTCTTC.

In DNA form, the CDR3 reads TGTGCCAGCAGCTTACAACTTCAGGGGGCTGTGGCTTTCTTT. Protein product: CASSLQLQGAVAFF. The genes are TRBV7-6 and TRBJ1-1, with 8 positions matching TRBD1. The CDR3 length is 14 residues. The V segment lost 2 bases and the J segment 11 bases; nucleotides outside the gene matches: 10. Germline V CDR1 and CDR2: SGHVS, FNYEAQ.

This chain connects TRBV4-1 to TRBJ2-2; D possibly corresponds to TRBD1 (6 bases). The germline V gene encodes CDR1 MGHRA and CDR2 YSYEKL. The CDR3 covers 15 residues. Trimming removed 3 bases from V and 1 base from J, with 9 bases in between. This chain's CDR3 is CASSHPGQNTGELFF. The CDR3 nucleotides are TGCGCCAGCAGCCACCCGGGACAGAACACCGGGGAGCTGTTTTTT.

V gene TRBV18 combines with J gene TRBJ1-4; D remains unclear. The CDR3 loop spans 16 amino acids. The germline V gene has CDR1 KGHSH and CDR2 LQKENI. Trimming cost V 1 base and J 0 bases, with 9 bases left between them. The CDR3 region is CASSPQGGATNEKLFF. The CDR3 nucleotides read TGTGCCAGCTCACCACAGGGCGGGGCAACTAATGAAAAACTGTTTTTT. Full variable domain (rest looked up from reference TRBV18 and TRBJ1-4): NAGVMQNPRHLVRRRGQEARLRCSPMKGHSHVYWYRQLPEEGLKFMVYLQKENIIDESGMPKERFSAEFPKEGPSILRIQQVVRGDSAAYFCASSPQGGATNEKLFFGSGTQLSVL.

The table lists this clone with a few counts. This chain's CDR3 is CASSQEGTAVGYTF. The CDR3 nucleotides are TGCGCCAGCAGCCAAGAAGGGACGGCGGTGGGCTACACCTTC. The rearrangement uses TRBV4-1 and TRBJ1-2; tentatively, D is TRBD1 (5 bases). Germline V gene sequence: CDR1 MGHRA, CDR2 YSYEKL. V lost 0 bases and J 8 bases, leaving 13 bases between the germline ends. The CDR3 covers 14 residues.

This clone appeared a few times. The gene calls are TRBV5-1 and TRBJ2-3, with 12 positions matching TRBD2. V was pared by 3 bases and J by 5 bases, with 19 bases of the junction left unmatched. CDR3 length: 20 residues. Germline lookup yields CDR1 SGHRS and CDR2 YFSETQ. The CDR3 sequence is CASSYTPIQSSGGARDTQYF. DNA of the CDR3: TGCGCCAGCAGCTATACCCCCATACAGTCTAGCGGGGGGGCTAGAGATACGCAGTATTTT.

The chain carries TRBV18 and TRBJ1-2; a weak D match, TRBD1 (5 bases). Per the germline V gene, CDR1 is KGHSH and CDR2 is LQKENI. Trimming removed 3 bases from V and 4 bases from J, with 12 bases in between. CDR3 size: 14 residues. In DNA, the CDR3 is TGTGCCAGCTCACCGGATACAGGATCCTATGGCTACACCTTC. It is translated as CASSPDTGSYGYTF.

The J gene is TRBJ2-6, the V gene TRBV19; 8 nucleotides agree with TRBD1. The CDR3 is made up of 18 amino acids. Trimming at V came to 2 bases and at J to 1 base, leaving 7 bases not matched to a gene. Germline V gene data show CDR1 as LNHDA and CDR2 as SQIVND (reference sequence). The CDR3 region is CASSIIGQGRSGANVLTF. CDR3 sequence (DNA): TGTGCCAGTAGTATAATAGGACAGGGCCGTTCTGGGGCCAACGTCCTGACTTTC.

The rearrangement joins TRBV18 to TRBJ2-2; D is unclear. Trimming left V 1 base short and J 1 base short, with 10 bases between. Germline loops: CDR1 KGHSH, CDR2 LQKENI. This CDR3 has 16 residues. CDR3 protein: CASSPQGRRNTGELFF. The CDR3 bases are TGTGCCAGCTCACCACAGGGCAGGAGGAACACCGGGGAGCTGTTTTTT.

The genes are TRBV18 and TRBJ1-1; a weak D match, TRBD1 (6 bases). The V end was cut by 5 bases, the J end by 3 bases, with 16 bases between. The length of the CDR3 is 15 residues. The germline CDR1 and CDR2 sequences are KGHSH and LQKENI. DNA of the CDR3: TGTGCCAGCTCAGACTATCGGGGGCGGGACACTGAAGCTTTCTTT. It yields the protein CASSDYRGRDTEAFF.

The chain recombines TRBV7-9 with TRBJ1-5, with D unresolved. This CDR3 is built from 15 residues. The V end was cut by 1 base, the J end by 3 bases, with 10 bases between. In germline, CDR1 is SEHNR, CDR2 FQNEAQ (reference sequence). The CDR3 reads CASSLEGRTNQPQHF. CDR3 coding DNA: TGTGCCAGCAGCTTAGAGGGCAGGACCAATCAGCCCCAGCATTTT.

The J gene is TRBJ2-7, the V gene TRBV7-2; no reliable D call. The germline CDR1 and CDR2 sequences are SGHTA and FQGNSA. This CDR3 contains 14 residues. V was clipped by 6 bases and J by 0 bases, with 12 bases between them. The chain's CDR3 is CASRGASSSYEQYF. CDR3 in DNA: TGTGCCAGCAGGGGCGCGTCGAGCTCCTACGAGCAGTACTTC.

CDR3 DNA: TGTGCCAGCAGTGTTGGGACCAACACCGGGGAGCTGTTTTTT. It specifies CASSVGTNTGELFF. The V gene is TRBV6-1, the J gene TRBJ2-2, with D perhaps given as TRBD1 or TRBD2 (5 bases each). Germline V gives CDR1 MNHNS, CDR2 SASEGT. The CDR3 is 14 amino acids. The V end lost 4 bases, the J end lost 2 bases, and 8 bases lay between the germline ends.

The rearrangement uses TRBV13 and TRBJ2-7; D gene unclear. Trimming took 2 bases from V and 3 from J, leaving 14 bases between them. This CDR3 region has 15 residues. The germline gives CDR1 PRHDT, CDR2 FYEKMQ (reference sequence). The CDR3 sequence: CASSLTLEDDYEQYF. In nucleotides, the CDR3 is TGTGCCAGCAGCTTAACCCTCGAGGACGACTACGAGCAGTACTTC. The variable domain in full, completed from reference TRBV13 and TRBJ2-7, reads AAGVIQSPRHLIKEKRETATLKCYPIPRHDTVYWYQQGPGQDPQFLISFYEKMQSDKGSIPDRFSAQQFSDYHSELNMSSLELGDSALYFCASSLTLEDDYEQYFGPGTRLTVT.

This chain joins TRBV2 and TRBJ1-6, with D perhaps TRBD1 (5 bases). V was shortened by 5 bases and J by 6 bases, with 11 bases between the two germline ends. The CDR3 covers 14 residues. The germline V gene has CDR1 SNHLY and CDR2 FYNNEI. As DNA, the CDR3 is TGTGCCAGCAGTCCTCAGGGACCTAATTCACCCCTCCACTTT. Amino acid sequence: CASSPQGPNSPLHF.

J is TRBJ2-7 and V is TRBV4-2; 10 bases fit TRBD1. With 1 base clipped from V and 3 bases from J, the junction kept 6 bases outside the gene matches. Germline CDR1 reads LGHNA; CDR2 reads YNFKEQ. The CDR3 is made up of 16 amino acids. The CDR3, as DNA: TGTGCCAGCAGCCAAGCTGGACAGGGGGTCCTCTACGAGCAGTACTTC. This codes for CASSQAGQGVLYEQYF.